This TCR beta chain originates from a study of human versus mouse CDR3 diversity and MHC coevolution. Clones were sequenced by immunoSEQ multiplex PCR, and TCRdb holds only the in-frame ones, with some missing. The repertoire includes more than 55,000 clones, over 90% of them detected once, and approximately 20% sits in the top ten. CDR3 length: 13 residues. CDR1 KGHSH and CDR2 LQKENI come from the germline V gene. The ends were cut back, 3 bases at V and 7 bases at J, with 13 bases in the middle. Sequences were obtained from naive CD4+ T cells from blood. Subset described: CD45RO-negative CD62L-positive naive CD4 T cells. The genes are TRBV18 and TRBJ2-7; D is perhaps TRBD1 (6 bases). The source is a person aged 60 to 70 in good health. CDR3 in DNA: TGTGCCAGCTCACCTCTATCCCAGGGGGAGCAGTACTTC. Its translation is CASSPLSQGEQYF.